Included here is one T cell receptor beta chain sequence, with context. Which antigen it targets is not known. Per-base qualities were not stored, and no clone one base away is much larger. This sample is part of a study of cytomegalovirus exposure and HLA in healthy donors (dated by TCRdb to the late 2010s). About the full investigation: An earlier analysis of approximately 640 of the donors reported 250 to 300 Gb of sequence data and about 100 million unique TCR beta sequences from roughly 180 million T cells. Along with the roughly 610-subject first cohort, a separate validation cohort of some 130 different subjects was used. Alongside the repertoire data, information on donor age, sex, ethnicity and CMV serostatus was compiled. The later analysis used no new phenotypic data to find candidate immune exposures, relying instead on TCR beta sequences and their occurrence across donors. HLA typing included class I and class II loci at four-digit resolution. The study aimed to test whether signatures of past pathogen exposure could be identified by cataloging public T cell receptors. A later analysis re-analyzed previously published TCR beta repertoires from 660 or so donors and added high-resolution HLA genotyping to study TCR occurrence patterns. Typing coverage differed by locus: A, B, C, DRB1 and DQB1 were typed in roughly 629-630 donors, DQA1 in 500 to 550, DPA1 in 606, and DPB1 in just under 490. On average, 235,054 unique TCR beta nucleotide sequences were sequenced per donor among a few hundred genotyped donors of the cohort, with roughly a sixth of those sequences being non-productive. Using immunosequencing, the study profiled T cell repertoires from about 610 subjects and related those repertoires to cytomegalovirus serostatus. To decide whether each TCR beta V gene segment behaved as functional or pseudogenic, an earlier analysis of over 500 of the donors relied on high-throughput TCR beta sequencing. Genome-wide SNP genotypes for about 60% of the 666 donors were used in a later genetic analysis, which treated that subset as a discovery cohort. To predict cytomegalovirus infection status, the study combined high-throughput TCR immunosequencing, statistical association of individual TCRs with disease status, and machine learning. Five DR-DQ haplotypes were treated as single units for association and clustering because of strong linkage in the cohort. Of the 350 to 400 genotyped donors, roughly 85% fell in the genetic ancestry cluster associated with self-reported Caucasian donors. An early release covering approximately 600 HLA-typed donors comprised approximately 290 gigabases of sequencing data and about 90 million unique TCR sequences. All discovery cohort repertoires had been generated using a single sequencing platform.

In total, approximately 690 healthy bone marrow donors made up the cohort. At the time of sampling, all cohort members were nominally healthy, though unrecorded immune exposures were likely present. The donor was CMV seronegative and was included in the group of about 350 seronegative cohort members. Every donor gave a peripheral blood sample, and the peripheral blood mononuclear cells from that sample were used for TCR beta sequencing. The Qiagen DNeasy Blood Extraction Kit was used to extract genomic DNA from the blood cell samples. The germline V gene provides CDR1 MGHRA and CDR2 YSYEKL. The CDR3 holds 17 amino acids from the cysteine to the phenylalanine. The retained sequence is limited to the CDR3, 51 bases, with the frame set at the first base. V is trimmed back by 0 bases and J by 8 bases, and the junction contains 7 bases that no gene match accounts for. What the study reported, not specific to this receptor: A group of highly shared sequence variants was considered likely to be a technical artifact of the sequencing pipeline. Most TCR sequences were seen in very few donors, while some public TCRs were found in many individuals. Several of the top co-occurrence clusters appeared to be linked to parvovirus B19, influenza, CMV and Epstein-Barr virus, according to a later analysis. Roughly uniform sequencing depth across donors was assumed in presence/absence analyses, although this assumption may not hold. The 87-base-pair reads could not distinguish some IMGT-functional V segments, including TRBV6-2 and TRBV6-3, so those segments were excluded. In a later genetic analysis, fewer N-insertions in productive TCRs were reported among donors in an Asian-associated ancestry cluster than the approximately 710-donor mean. The earlier analysis of nearly 600 of the donors excluded roughly 17 rarely observed V segments, including chromosome 9 orphons, because counts were too low. Because HLA typing was unavailable for some donors at each locus, only the typed subset was used in association tests. Linkage disequilibrium might explain the correlated functional status among segregating V segments, but an unknown experimental factor could not be excluded. A further reported finding was that TCR beta sequences accurately predicted the HLA-A and HLA-B alleles for most subjects in the first cohort. In a later genetic analysis, a missense DCLRE1C variant was associated with V-gene and J-gene trimming of TCR beta chains, and the association was replicated in an independent cohort. At a false discovery rate of 0.05, a later analysis linked 16,951 TCR beta sequences to specific HLA alleles. Only TCR beta chains were sequenced in this cohort, and the absence of alpha or paired-chain data limited detectable features. In an earlier analysis of about 540 of the donors, most TCR beta V segments were observed in productive rearrangements about 90% or about 30% of the time, broadly matching IMGT annotations. CMV serostatus was the only immune exposure information available for the cohort. Assigning TCR associations to individual alleles was difficult when HLA alleles, especially DR and DQ, strongly co-occurred. The classifier was reported to diagnose cytomegalovirus status with high specificity and sensitivity in both the original cohort and the validation cohort. Compared with equally common non-associated chains, HLA-associated TCR beta chains in a later analysis were more clonally expanded and had lower generation probabilities. In vitro tests confirmed that three of the cytomegalovirus-associated TCR beta chains recognize cytomegalovirus antigens. Most CMV-associated TCR beta chains appeared to be HLA-restricted in a later analysis, and the HLA associations seemed to be driven largely by CMV exposure. The study listed 150 to 200 TCR beta chains as associated with cytomegalovirus. According to the authors, the approach could potentially be generalized to other disease states and immunological phenotypes. In a later analysis, the rate of TCR association differed among HLA loci, with DRB1 alleles having the most associated TCRs and HLA-C alleles having the fewest.

Library generation was performed with the immunoSEQ multiplex PCR assay. A mixture of 60 forward primers for TCR Vbeta segments and 13 reverse primers for TCR Jbeta segments was used in the multiplex PCR. Amplification of the CDR3 region of rearranged TCR beta genes was performed with a multiplex PCR assay on genomic DNA. The Illumina HiSeq System was used to sequence the amplified TCR beta libraries as 87-base-pair reads. The source study handled its data this way. A later analysis tallied roughly 80 million unique TCR beta chains across the 666 repertoires, and some 12 million of those chains were shared by two or more donors. A nearest-neighbor algorithm error-corrected the raw reads and collapsed the reads into unique sequences, merging closely related sequences to remove PCR and sequencing errors. To assign V, D and J gene segments, CDR3 sequences were aligned to IMGT reference sequences. For a sequence to be retained, a match of at least six nucleotides was required to both a V gene segment and a J gene segment. Rearrangements were called productive when the CDR3 lacked stop codons and stayed in frame with V and J; all others were non-productive. CDR3 was defined according to IMGT convention as the region running from the second conserved V-encoded cysteine to the conserved J-encoded phenylalanine. Sequences without an unambiguous match to a single V gene segment were excluded from the earlier analysis of a few hundred of the donors. An earlier analysis of 587 of the donors called V segments functional above 56.7% productive rearrangements and segregating when the between-donor standard deviation exceeded 5%. To diagnose cytomegalovirus status from the catalog of TCR beta chain sequences, a statistical classification framework was built. V and J gene assignment, in a later analysis, came from comparing TCR nucleotide sequences with IMGT/GENE-DB human TR gene sequences. A later analysis assigned CDR3 sequences and most-parsimonious VDJ recombination scenarios with the TCRdist pipeline. A later analysis defined each TCR beta chain by its CDR3 amino acid sequence plus V-gene family, and excluded reads lacking a unique V-gene family. A later analysis removed 592 highly shared, low-generation-probability nucleotide sequences to deal with suspected cross-contamination and a sequencing artifact. In a later analysis, a clonal expansion index was calculated for each public chain from normalized within-repertoire ranks of inferred template counts. A later analysis computed generation probabilities with a VDJ recombination model fitted to out-of-frame rearrangements, and checked the results against IGoR. A later analysis scored TCR-TCR, TCR-HLA and TCR-CMV co-occurrence with hypergeometric tests, applying a repertoire-size bias correction to TCR pairs. In a later analysis, false discovery rates were estimated by permuting HLA or CMV assignments 20 times. In a later analysis, co-occurring TCRs were grouped with DBSCAN, and TCRdist sequence similarity was added when clustering was performed within HLA-allele-positive subsets. Repertoires with fewer than 30,000 or more than 120,000 public chains, plus five repertoires with anomalous nucleotide sharing, were excluded from co-occurrence clustering. In TCRdb, the immuneACCESS table is reduced to in-frame sequences with V and J assigned. These tables do not hold every clone; where another copy was compared, an unresolved V gene accounts for under half, and the others remain unexplained. V and J calls and clone size follow that table, whereas D and trimming were derived from the DNA. The sample contains around 210,000 clones, about 85% of them found a single time. In total, the top ten clones hold 0.2% to 0.25% of the sample.

Sequencing was done on a sample of PBMCs. The sequence was collected from a girl under 10 years old in good health and CMV-seronegative. Recombination connected TRBV4-1 to TRBJ2-2, with 12 central nucleotides matching TRBD2. The CDR3 is CASSQDMGLAGGGELFF. The nucleotide sequence reads as follows: TGCGCCAGCAGCCAAGATATGGGACTAGCGGGTGGAGGGGAGCTGTTTTTT.